This T cell receptor beta chain was found in a study of blood T cell repertoires in COVID-19. Study context: Nucleic acid was either cDNA or gDNA, and it came from T cells, B-cell-depleted T cells, or PBMCs.

Original analysis: The authors estimated nucleated cell counts from reference gene primer amplification. Sequencing was performed with immunoSEQ multiplex PCR; in TCRdb, only in-frame clones are kept and a portion is missing. That table is the source of V, J and clone size, and D and trimming were worked out from the DNA. Altogether over 30,000 clones are present, roughly 88% being singletons, with the ten largest covering 6.3%. The TCR comes from a human donor in a cohort sampled during active COVID-19. The source material was peripheral blood.

The CDR3 bases are TGTGCCAGCGGGGCGGGAGGGCACGGTAGTGAGCAGTTCTTC. As protein: CASGAGGHGSEQFF. J is TRBJ2-1 and V is TRBV11-3; TRBD2 matches 9 bases. Germline trimming cut 8 bases from V and 9 bases from J; bases unmatched to any gene: 11. Germline CDR1 SGHNT, CDR2 YENEEA. The CDR3 runs 14 residues.